This T cell receptor beta chain is drawn from a study of tumor-infiltrating lymphocytes in primary liver carcinoma. Regarding this clonotype: Its target is unknown. At one boundary the junction diverges from the germline segment, which might be a read error.

A primer in the constant region served to generate TCR beta cDNA from about 480 ng of total RNA. A slightly modified ARM-PCR protocol with three nested multiplex PCR rounds produced these TCR beta libraries. TRBV1-TRBV30 forward primers paired with a C-beta reverse primer were used in the first two PCR rounds, which ran approximately 10 cycles each. TCRdb passed the multiplex PCR reads through MiXCR, listing each CDR3 protein once. Seen here are 310,000 or so distinct CDR3 sequences, 65% observed once, and the top ten hold under 8%. The V gene's germline CDR1 is SGHDT and CDR2 YYEEEE. This CDR3 is 15 amino acids long. They got blood RNA out of unsorted whole blood and also pulled out germline DNA. Findings and caveats of the study: Overlap between tumor regions exceeded overlap of tumor with adjacent tissue or blood.

The chain carries TRBV5-6 and TRBJ2-2; 8 bases map to TRBD1. The source material was peripheral blood. The receptor was derived from a man in his forties with primary liver carcinoma and hepatitis B virus infection. The CDR3 sequence is CASSPRTGSTGEPIF. CDR3 sequence (DNA): TGTGCCAGCAGCCCTCGGACAGGGAGCACCGGGGAGCCGATTTTT.